The clone carrying this TCR beta chain was recorded only once. Its antigen remains unidentified. The sample comes from a study of CD8 T cells in Susac syndrome. Regarding the study as a whole: The number of individuals included in the study's TCR sequencing and HLA analysis was acknowledged as relatively small.

CDR1 and CDR2 (germline): SGHTA, FQGTGA. The CDR3 spans 15 residues. The V segment lost 5 bases and the J segment 3 bases; nucleotides outside the gene matches: 9. cDNA came from roughly 0.53 to 1 ug RNA primed by random hexamers. With immunoSEQ multiplex PCR, TCR beta CDR3 was amplified across 54 Vbeta and 13 Jbeta. TCRdb called the immunoSEQ multiplex PCR reads again in MiXCR, with one record for every CDR3 protein. The sample comprises roughly 180,000 distinct CDR3 sequences, around 95% of which are singletons, and around 0.14% rests with the top ten. Specimen: CD4+ T cells from PBMCs. The TCR sequence derives from a human donor in good health. V and J are TRBV7-3 and TRBJ2-7, with TRBD1 matching over 8 bases. This chain's CDR3 is CASSRTGTGDYEQYF. CDR3 sequence (DNA): TGTGCCAGCAGCCGGACAGGGACCGGAGACTACGAGCAGTACTTC.